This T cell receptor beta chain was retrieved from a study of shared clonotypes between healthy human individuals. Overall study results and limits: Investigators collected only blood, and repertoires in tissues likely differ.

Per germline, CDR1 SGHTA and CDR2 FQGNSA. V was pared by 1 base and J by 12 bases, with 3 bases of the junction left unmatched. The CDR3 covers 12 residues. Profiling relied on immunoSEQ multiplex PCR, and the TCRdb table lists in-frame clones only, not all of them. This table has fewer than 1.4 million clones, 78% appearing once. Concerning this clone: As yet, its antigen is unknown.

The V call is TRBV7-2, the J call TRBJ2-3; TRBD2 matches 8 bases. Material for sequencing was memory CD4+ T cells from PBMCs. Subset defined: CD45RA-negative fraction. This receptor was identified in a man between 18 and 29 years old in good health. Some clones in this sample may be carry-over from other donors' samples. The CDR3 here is CASSLDREGQYF. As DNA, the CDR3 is TGTGCCAGCAGCTTAGACCGGGAGGGCCAGTATTTT.